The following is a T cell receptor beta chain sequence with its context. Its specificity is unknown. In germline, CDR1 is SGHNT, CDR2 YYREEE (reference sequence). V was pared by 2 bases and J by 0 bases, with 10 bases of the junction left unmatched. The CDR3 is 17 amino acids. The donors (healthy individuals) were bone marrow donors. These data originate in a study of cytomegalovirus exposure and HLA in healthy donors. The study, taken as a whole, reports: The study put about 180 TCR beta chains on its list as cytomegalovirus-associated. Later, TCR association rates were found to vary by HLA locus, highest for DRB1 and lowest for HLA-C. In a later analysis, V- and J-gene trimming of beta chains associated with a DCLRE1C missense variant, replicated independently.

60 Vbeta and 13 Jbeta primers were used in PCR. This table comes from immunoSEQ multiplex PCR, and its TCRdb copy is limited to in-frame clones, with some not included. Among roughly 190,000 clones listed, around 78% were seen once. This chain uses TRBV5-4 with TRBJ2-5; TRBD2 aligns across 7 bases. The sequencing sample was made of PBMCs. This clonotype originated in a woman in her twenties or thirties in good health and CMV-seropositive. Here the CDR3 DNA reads TGTGCCAGCAGCTTCTCACGGGGGGAGAGGTACCAAGAGACCCAGTACTTC. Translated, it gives CASSFSRGERYQETQYF.